This T cell receptor (beta chain) originates from a study of T cell responses to AZD1222 COVID-19 vaccine. Comment on this clone: Antigen: not known.

The CDR3 spans 16 residues. V shed 7 bases, J shed 0 bases, and the junction held 7 bases outside the gene matches. Germline CDR1 and CDR2: LGHDT and YNNKEL (reference sequence). Clones were read by immunoSEQ multiplex PCR, and TCRdb kept only the in-frame ones, dropping some. Of tens of thousands of clones detected, roughly 89% appear once; the ten largest clones hold under 3%. Study-wide results and limits: The study found vaccine-associated CD4 TCRs spanning spike, dominant at 160-218 and 743-854. Only a handful of AZD1222 recipients were seropositive at baseline.

This receptor was taken from an adult in good health. The sequenced sample was peripheral blood, obtained on day 0 of AZD1222 vaccination. The chain combines TRBV3-1 (or the pseudogene TRBV3-2) with TRBJ1-3; 9 bases align to TRBD1. The CDR3 DNA follows: TGTGCCAGCAAGACAGGGGGTGTGCGCTCTGGAAACACCATATATTTT. This codes for CASKTGGVRSGNTIYF.